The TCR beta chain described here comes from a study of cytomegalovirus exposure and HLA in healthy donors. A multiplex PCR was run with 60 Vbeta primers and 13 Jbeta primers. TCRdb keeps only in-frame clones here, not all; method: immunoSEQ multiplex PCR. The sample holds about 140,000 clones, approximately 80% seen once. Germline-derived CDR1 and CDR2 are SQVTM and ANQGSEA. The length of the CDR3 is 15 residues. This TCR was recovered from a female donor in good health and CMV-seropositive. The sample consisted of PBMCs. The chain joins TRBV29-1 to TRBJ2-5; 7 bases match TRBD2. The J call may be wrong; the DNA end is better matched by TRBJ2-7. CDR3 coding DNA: TGCAGCGTGGGGGGGGGTATGACAGCCCCCTACGAGCAGTACTTC. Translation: CSVGGGMTAPYEQYF.